Sequencing of this TCR beta chain was carried out in a study of beta chain features in type 1 diabetes (dated by TCRdb to between 2018 and 2020). In terms of the full investigation: Patients and healthy donors did not differ in mean age, gender distribution, total cell number or subset yield. A total of roughly 100 million sorted cells were examined across all samples, and RNA yield correlated strongly with the number of cells per subset. Regulatory and stem cell-like memory subsets were obtained from only 8 patients and about 8 healthy donors, while naive and central memory subsets were obtained from all 30 or so donors. In the study, recently diagnosed type 1 diabetes patients and matched healthy donors were compared on the TCRB repertoires of their sorted circulating CD4+ T cell subsets.

The entire isolated RNA was reverse transcribed using the High Capacity cDNA Reverse Transcription Kit, and thus expressed TCRB transcripts were sequenced. Deep immunoSEQ sequencing was applied to naive, central memory and regulatory T cell samples, giving an average of around 3.4 million total reads per sample. Sorted cells were lysed in RLT buffer and RNA was extracted with DNase-treated RNeasy Micro or Mini kits, depending on cell number. Each cell subset was processed separately to prevent cross-contamination, with patient and healthy donor samples processed together. TCRB sequences were amplified from cDNA with the immunoSEQ multiplex PCR, producing 87-bp fragments spanning the CDR3 region. Sequencing of the amplicons was done on the Illumina HiSeq platform. The paper's processing steps were these. PCR bias was computationally corrected using synthetic template baselines, reads within Hamming distance 2 were collapsed, and singletons that could not be merged were discarded. Reads were aligned against IMGT so that V, D and J genes, CDR3 length and insertions or deletions at six rearrangement sites could be assigned. Clonotype counts were normalized to sorted cell number within each subset before computing true diversity and Gini coefficients with the tcR R package. The overlap coefficient, calculated on TCRB nucleotide sequences, was used to measure repertoire sharing. Out-of-frame TCRB sequences from naive cells were analyzed as a proxy for the pre-selection repertoire. TCRdb obtained this table from immuneACCESS and retained in-frame rearrangements with V and J assigned. These tables miss some clones; where compared with another copy, unresolved V genes account for less than half of the shortfall, and the remainder is unexplained. V, J and clone size are taken as reported in that table, and D and trimming were inferred from the DNA itself. The sample table lists hundreds of thousands of clones, around an eighth of them with a count of one. The ten largest account for 0.035% to 0.045% of the sample.

With regard to this clone: Its binding antigen is unknown. Base quality data are lacking; no much larger clone is found one base away.

From V the trimming removes 4 bases and from J it removes 8 bases, while the gene matches leave 7 bases of the junction unaccounted for. The CDR3 numbers 14 residues from cysteine through phenylalanine. This entry keeps only the CDR3 DNA: 42 bases, framed from base 1. The germline V gene (reference sequence) provides CDR1 MNHEY and CDR2 SMNVEV. Study-wide findings and limitations: Because cDNA was sequenced instead of genomic DNA, activated cells with high expression could be over-represented, although the groups did not differ in activation or CD3 levels. Because the HLA sub-analyses included only small numbers of individuals, any influence of HLA type on TCRB rearrangement was left unresolved. At VDJ recombination sites, type 1 diabetes patients had fewer insertions and more deleted nucleotides, which implies abnormalities in thymic rearrangement. Naive, central memory and regulatory TCRB repertoires appeared more similar among patients than among healthy donors. Shorter templates might be favored by PCR, yet because patient and control samples were amplified and corrected together, any such skew would affect both groups equally. In all four CD4+ subsets, TCRB CDR3 length was moderately but significantly shorter in type 1 diabetes patients.

Each donor gave one peripheral blood draw, averaging approximately 110 mL, which was collected into heparinised tubes. Using a panel that included CD45RO, CCR7, CD25, CD127, CD95 and CD27, naive, central memory, regulatory and stem cell-like memory CD4+ T cells were sorted on a BD FACSAria II. Every sorted population had a purity above 98%. PBMCs were isolated immediately by Lymphoprep density gradient centrifugation and stained directly without culture. So that batch effects would be minimized, each experiment stained and sorted samples in pairs, pairing one healthy donor with one patient. The rearranged segments are TRBV27 and TRBJ2-1; TRBD1 lines up with 8 middle nucleotides. The TCR sequence derives from a man aged 18 to 35 with type 1 diabetes. Material: naive CD4+ T cells from blood. Read against the paper, the sample's cell subset or site label means: true naive CD4+ T cells. The sequenced DNA is TGTGCCAGCAGTTCCAGGACAGGGCTCGATGAGCAGTTCTTC. Translation gives CASSSRTGLDEQFF.